Following are 29 T cell receptor beta chains from one sample sequenced in a study of spatial heterogeneity in lung cancer. Via MiXCR, TCRdb re-called the 5' RACE reads, giving one row per CDR3 protein. The sample gives some 10,000 distinct CDR3 sequences, 6.1% of which show up once; 28% is in the top ten. The time point denotes: sample taken at primary tumor resection. The sample in question was normal lung tissue next to the tumor, obtained at surgery. All receptors derive from a male donor with early-stage non-small cell lung cancer.

This clonotype was picked up many times. This chain links TRBV28 with TRBJ1-2, with D perhaps TRBD1 (6 bases). Trimming stripped 5 bases from V and 4 bases from J, with 17 bases between. Germline-derived CDR1 and CDR2 are MDHEN and SYDVKM. The CDR3 contains 15 residues. The DNA for the CDR3 is TGTGCCAGCAGTATAGCTCGGACAGCCGTCTATGGCTACACCTTC. Translating it yields CASSIARTAVYGYTF.

The chain couples TRBV29-1 to TRBJ1-4; D call uncertain. CDR3 length equals 12 residues. V gave up 5 bases and J gave up 8 bases, with 12 bases separating them. Germline V lookup: CDR1 SQVTM, CDR2 ANQGSEA. The CDR3 region is CSVRHGYEKLFF. The CDR3 bases are TGCAGCGTTCGTCACGGTTACGAAAAACTGTTTTTT.

Many counts were recorded for this clonotype. The rearrangement joins TRBV20-1 to TRBJ2-3, with 9 bases that match TRBD2. Looked up from germline, CDR1 is DFQATT and CDR2 is SNEGSKA (reference sequence). The CDR3 is made up of 15 amino acids. J gave up 4 bases and V 2 bases, and 7 bases lay outside the gene matches. This CDR3 reads CSARLAGIGPDTQYF. In nucleotides, the CDR3 is TGCAGTGCTAGACTAGCGGGGATTGGGCCAGATACGCAGTATTTT.

This clonotype was observed many times. The chain couples TRBV2 to TRBJ2-2, with a tentative D call TRBD1 (6 bases). This CDR3 comprises 13 residues. The V end lost 6 bases, the J end lost 5 bases, and 10 bases lay between the germline ends. Germline V gives CDR1 SNHLY, CDR2 FYNNEI. CDR3 sequence (DNA): TGTGCCAGCAGGGACAGAGAGACCGGGGAGCTGTTTTTT. Translating it yields CASRDRETGELFF. Full variable domain (remainder filled in from reference TRBV2 and TRBJ2-2): EPEVTQTPSHQVTQMGQEVILRCVPISNHLYFYWYRQILGQKVEFLVSFYNNEISEKSEIFDDQFSVERPDGSNFTLKIRSTKLEDSAMYFCASRDRETGELFFGEGSRLTVL.

This clonotype was seen more than once but under ten times. The CDR3 spells CSVESPSSYNEQFF. DNA of the CDR3: TGCAGCGTTGAATCCCCCAGCTCCTACAATGAGCAGTTCTTC. V usage is TRBV29-1 and J usage is TRBJ2-1; D gene unclear. With 2 bases removed from V and 0 bases from J, the gap between germline ends came to 8 bases. The CDR3 length is 14 residues. CDR1 is SQVTM, CDR2 ANQGSEA, per germline.

In this sample, this clonotype is medium-sized. This chain links TRBV27 with TRBJ2-7; possibly TRBD2 for D (6 bases). The germline V and J ends were trimmed by 3 bases and 5 bases, with 20 bases remaining between them. This CDR3 is 16 amino acids long. Germline V gene data show CDR1 as MNHEY and CDR2 as SMNVEV (reference sequence). As DNA, the CDR3 is TGTGCCAGCAGTTTGGGAATTCTAGCGCCCCAACACGAGCAGTACTTC. Residues: CASSLGILAPQHEQYF.

This chain links TRBV7-2 with TRBJ2-3; 9 bases are shared with TRBD2. CDR1 and CDR2 (germline): SGHTA, FQGNSA. V gave up 6 bases and J gave up 1 base; unmatched junction bases: 23. The CDR3 contains 21 residues. CDR3 DNA sequence: TGTGCCAGCAGTCGAACGGTAGCGGGAGTGCTAACCCGCCGAGGCACAGATACGCAGTATTTT. Its protein product is CASSRTVAGVLTRRGTDTQYF.

This clonotype was seen repeatedly, ten times or more. The chain couples TRBV12-3 or TRBV12-4 to TRBJ2-5, with a possible D match to TRBD1 (6 bases). CDR3 length equals 14 residues. The V end lost 5 bases, the J end lost 6 bases, and 16 bases lay between the germline ends. The CDR3 DNA sequence: TGTGCCAGCAGTCCTCAGGGGCGCGTTCAGACCCAGTACTTC. Its protein is CASSPQGRVQTQYF.

The J gene is TRBJ2-7, the V gene TRBV20-1; 12 bases line up with TRBD2. Germline loops: CDR1 DFQATT, CDR2 SNEGSKA (reference sequence). V lost 6 bases and J lost 0; bases outside the gene matches: 9. The CDR3 has 16 amino acids. CDR3 bases: TGCAGTGCAACGAGCCTAGCGGGAGGGAGCTCCTACGAGCAGTACTTC. This translates into CSATSLAGGSSYEQYF.

The sample holds many counts of this clonotype. V is TRBV19 and J is TRBJ1-5; maybe TRBD1 (5 bases). CDR1 and CDR2 from the germline V gene are LNHDA and SQIVND (reference sequence). The CDR3 has 14 residues. The ends were cut back, 1 base at V and 5 bases at J, with 9 bases in the middle. CDR3 sequence (DNA): TGTGCCAGTAGTATAGGACAGCACTATCAGCCCCAGCATTTT. It encodes CASSIGQHYQPQHF.

This clonotype has at least ten counts. The chain joins TRBV11-3 to TRBJ2-2; weak D call: TRBD2 (6 bases). CDR3 size: 13 residues. The V and J ends lost 5 bases and 8 bases respectively, with 12 bases between them. Germline V gene data show CDR1 as SGHNT and CDR2 as YENEEA. CDR3 in amino acids: CASSRLGSGELFF. The CDR3 DNA reads as TGTGCCAGCAGCCGACTAGGTTCAGGGGAGCTGTTTTTT.

This clonotype is medium-sized within its sample. For the CDR3, the DNA is TGTGCCAGCAGCTTACTAAGGGGCCGAACCCGGGAGCTGTTTTTT. This translates into CASSLLRGRTRELFF. This chain joins TRBV5-6 and TRBJ2-2; possibly TRBD1 for D (5 bases). The length of the CDR3 is 15 residues. V dropped 2 bases and J dropped 9 bases, with 17 bases sitting between them. Germline V lookup: CDR1 SGHDT, CDR2 YYEEEE.

This clonotype was counted ten times or more. V gene TRBV5-1 combines with J gene TRBJ2-1; TRBD1 aligns across 10 bases. With 6 bases clipped from V and 8 bases from J, the junction kept 11 bases outside the gene matches. CDR3 length: 15 residues. Germline V gene data show CDR1 as SGHRS and CDR2 as YFSETQ. CDR3 sequence (DNA): TGCGCCAGCATGAGGGGAGGGACAGGGGTCGATGAGCAGTTCTTC. Translating gives CASMRGGTGVDEQFF.

This clonotype was counted many times. V gene TRBV25-1 combines with J gene TRBJ2-5; D is undetermined. V was shortened by 2 bases and J by 5 bases, with 9 bases between the two germline ends. CDR1 is MGHDK and CDR2 is SYGVNS in the germline V gene. The CDR3 sequence is 13 residues long. CDR3 nucleotide sequence: TGTGCCAGCAGTGAAGCCCCGGTGGAGACCCAGTACTTC. It encodes CASSEAPVETQYF.

The chain joins TRBV7-8 to TRBJ2-7, with 9 bases matching TRBD1. CDR3 length equals 16 residues. Unmatched junction bases numbered 12, after V lost 5 bases and J lost 4 bases. Germline V lookup: CDR1 SGHVS, CDR2 FQNEAQ. CDR3 nucleotides: TGTGCCAGCAGCAGTCCCAGGGGACAGGGTGGATACGAGCAGTACTTC. The encoded protein is CASSSPRGQGGYEQYF.

The sample holds many counts of this clonotype. The chain combines TRBV6-6 with TRBJ2-3; perhaps TRBD2 as D (6 bases). The CDR3 consists of 13 residues. Trimming shortened V by 11 bases and J by 6 bases, and 18 bases separated the two germline ends. CDR1 and CDR2 (germline): MNHNY, SVGAGI (reference sequence). CDR3 DNA sequence: TGTGCCGCGGGGCAAGCTACCGGGGATACGCAGTATTTT. As protein: CAAGQATGDTQYF.

This clonotype has at least ten counts. CDR3 in amino acids: CASSPTLGQGGSTGELFF. In nucleotides, the CDR3 is TGTGCCAGCAGCCCCACTCTTGGACAGGGCGGGAGCACCGGGGAGCTGTTTTTT. The genes are TRBV3-1 and TRBJ2-2; tentative D call: TRBD1 (8 bases). This CDR3 spans 18 amino acids. V was cut by 4 bases and J by 4 bases, with 22 bases left in between. Germline-derived CDR1 and CDR2 are LGHDT and YNNKEL (reference sequence).

The V gene is TRBV28, the J gene TRBJ2-2, with D uncertain. This CDR3 has 16 residues. The ends were cut back, 3 bases at V and 4 bases at J, with 15 bases in the middle. Germline V gene sequence: CDR1 MDHEN, CDR2 SYDVKM. This chain's CDR3 is CASSFFPRKTTGELFF. Written as DNA, the CDR3 is TGTGCCAGCAGTTTCTTCCCACGAAAAACCACCGGGGAGCTGTTTTTT.

This clonotype was detected many times. The chain joins TRBV6-1 to TRBJ1-1, with TRBD1 identical over 7 bases. The CDR3 is 14 residues long. V was clipped by 5 bases and J by 3 bases; unmatched bases: 6. The V gene's germline CDR1 is MNHNS and CDR2 SASEGT. The CDR3 sequence is CASSSDRADTEAFF. The DNA of the CDR3 is TGTGCCAGCAGTAGCGACAGGGCGGACACTGAAGCTTTCTTT.

The rearrangement links TRBV20-1 to TRBJ2-2; D remains unclear. Trimming removed 2 bases from V and 1 base from J, with 11 bases in between. The germline gives CDR1 DFQATT, CDR2 SNEGSKA (reference sequence). The CDR3 is 15 residues long. CDR3 sequence: CSARSLAVNTGELFF. The CDR3 coding sequence is TGCAGTGCTAGATCGCTCGCGGTGAACACCGGGGAGCTGTTTTTT.

This clonotype showed up many times. DNA for the CDR3: TGTGCCAAAACTAGGCTGCTACACGTCGACAATTCCTACGAGCAGTACTTC. Amino acids: CAKTRLLHVDNSYEQYF. The chain links TRBV11-1 to TRBJ2-7, with D possibly being TRBD2 (5 bases). Germline CDR1 SGHAT, CDR2 FQDESV (reference sequence). Between the trimmed V and J ends, which lost 10 bases and 1 base, there was a span of 26 bases. The length of the CDR3 is 17 residues. The variable domain in full, completed from reference TRBV11-1 and TRBJ2-7, reads EAEVAQSPRYKITEKSQAVAFWCDPISGHATLYWYRQILGQGPELLVQFQDESVVDDSQLPKDRFSAERLKGVDSTLKIQPAELGDSAMYLCAKTRLLHVDNSYEQYFGPGTRLTVT.

This clonotype was observed at least ten times. The gene calls are TRBV7-2 and TRBJ1-3; TRBD1 is a possible D gene (5 bases). The V end lost 3 bases, the J end lost 0 bases, and 9 bases lay between the germline ends. This CDR3 comprises 15 residues. Germline-derived CDR1 and CDR2 are SGHTA and FQGNSA. CDR3 loop: CASSFQGFSGNTIYF. CDR3 in DNA: TGTGCCAGCAGCTTTCAGGGCTTCTCTGGAAACACCATATATTTT.

This clonotype was detected many times. The rearrangement links TRBV12-3 or TRBV12-4 to TRBJ1-2; D not resolved. Trimming took off 6 bases at V and 8 bases at J, with 10 bases between the two ends. This CDR3 has 11 amino acids. The CDR3 reads CASRDVGGYTF. The CDR3 region has the DNA TGTGCCAGCAGGGATGTGGGGGGCTACACCTTC.

By its share, this clonotype is medium-sized (0.01 to 0.1%). The V gene is TRBV12-3 or TRBV12-4, the J gene TRBJ1-1; D is ambiguous. V was clipped by 0 bases and J by 1 base, with 9 bases between them. The CDR3 is 15 amino acids. The CDR3 spells CASSLALLGNTEAFF. The CDR3 nucleotides are TGTGCCAGCAGTTTAGCGCTTCTGGGGAACACTGAAGCTTTCTTT.

This clonotype was observed many times. This chain connects TRBV5-4 to TRBJ2-1; D is unresolved. Germline V lookup: CDR1 SGHNT, CDR2 YYREEE (reference sequence). This CDR3 has 16 residues. Trimming stripped 4 bases from V and 0 bases from J, with 14 bases between. The CDR3 bases are TGTGCCAGCAGCCCTCCAGGCGATAGCTCCTACAATGAGCAGTTCTTC. Its protein product is CASSPPGDSSYNEQFF.

This clonotype was counted ten times or more. J is TRBJ2-3 and V is TRBV20-1; 7 bases align to TRBD2. The V segment lost 2 bases and the J segment 5 bases; nucleotides outside the gene matches: 10. CDR1 and CDR2 (germline): DFQATT, SNEGSKA (reference sequence). The CDR3 covers 15 residues. The CDR3 sequence: CSARPIAGLLDTQYF. DNA for the CDR3: TGCAGTGCTAGACCTATAGCGGGTCTTCTAGATACGCAGTATTTT.

This clonotype was detected ten times or more. This rearrangement joins TRBV29-1 to TRBJ2-1; no clear D gene. Germline-derived CDR1 and CDR2 are SQVTM and ANQGSEA. CDR3 length: 12 residues. Trimming took off 6 bases at V and 1 base at J, with 7 bases between the two ends. CDR3 nucleotide sequence: TGCAGCGTGCGAGAGTCCTACAATGAGCAGTTCTTC. This encodes CSVRESYNEQFF.

Turning to this clonotype: Just one base apart from a much larger clone, this may be a read error. The rearrangement links TRBV12-3 or TRBV12-4 to TRBJ1-1; no clear D. This CDR3 region has 13 residues. The DNA for the CDR3 is TGTGTCAGCAGTGCCGGCCCTAACACTGAAGCTTTCTTT. Protein product: CVSSAGPNTEAFF.

There are a few counts of this clonotype. V is TRBV6-6 and J is TRBJ1-5, with 7 bases fitting TRBD1. V gave up 6 bases and J gave up 3 bases; unmatched junction bases: 8. Germline V gene sequence: CDR1 MNHNY, CDR2 SVGAGI (reference sequence). This CDR3 region has 15 residues. CDR3 amino acids: CASSNGDRDNQPQHF. In nucleotides, the CDR3 is TGTGCCAGCAGCAACGGCGACAGGGACAATCAGCCCCAGCATTTT.